This T cell receptor (beta chain) is from a study of type 1 regulatory T cells. Background on the study: An in vitro protocol generated T-allo10, a Tr1-enriched, alloantigen-specific CD4 T cell product. The study's findings and limits: Type 1 regulatory T cells had a more restricted TCR repertoire than non-type 1 regulatory T cells.

This clonotype has more than one count but fewer than ten. What it binds is unknown. TCRdb processed the reads anew with MiXCR; each CDR3 protein has one entry. Here the sample spans about 6,200 distinct CDR3 sequences, 33% being singletons. CDR1 is DFQATT and CDR2 is SNEGSKA in the germline V gene (reference sequence). Trimming removed 0 bases from V and 0 bases from J, with 12 bases in between. CDR3 length: 16 amino acids. The chain carries TRBV20-1 and TRBJ2-4; possible D gene TRBD1, 5 bases. The source is a human donor in good health. Sequenced: cultured type 1 regulatory T (Tr1) cells, either the whole culture or a sorted fraction (not recorded which). The CDR3 here is CSARDSRVLAKNIQYF. In nucleotides, the CDR3 is TGCAGTGCTAGAGATAGCAGGGTCCTAGCCAAAAACATTCAGTACTTC.